The next 3 T cell receptor beta chains were all read from a single sample in a study of T cell responses to AZD1222 COVID-19 vaccine. TCRdb's table, derived via immunoSEQ multiplex PCR, lists solely in-frame clones and lacks some. The sample lists about 120,000 clones, more than 85% occurring once. This specimen consisted of peripheral blood, obtained on day 0 of AZD1222 vaccination. The receptor source for this set is an adult in good health.

The V and J genes are TRBV19 and TRBJ2-2; D unresolved. CDR1 and CDR2 from the germline V gene are LNHDA and SQIVND (reference sequence). Trimming stripped 5 bases from V and 1 base from J, with 8 bases between. The CDR3 extends over 14 amino acids. CDR3 nucleotides: TGTGCCAGTAGTTGGGGAAGGAACACCGGGGAGCTGTTTTTT. It encodes CASSWGRNTGELFF. The full variable domain, rest sourced from reference TRBV19 and TRBJ2-2, is DGGITQSPKYLFRKEGQNVTLSCEQNLNHDAMYWYRQDPGQGLRLIYYSQIVNDFQKGDIAEGYSVSREKKESFPLTVTSAQKNPTAFYLCASSWGRNTGELFFGEGSRLTVL.

This clone turned up a few times. V usage is TRBV10-3 and J usage is TRBJ1-2; 9 bases agree with TRBD1. The trim removed 7 bases at V and 4 bases at J, leaving 4 bases unmatched. CDR1 and CDR2 from the germline V gene are ENHRY and SYGVKD. The CDR3 has 13 residues. CDR3 bases: TGTGCCATCAAGGGACAGGGAATCTATGGCTACACCTTC. Protein sequence: CAIKGQGIYGYTF.

The rearrangement links TRBV18 to TRBJ2-3; unclear D gene. The ends were cut back, 3 bases at V and 2 bases at J, with 9 bases in the middle. The CDR3 runs 14 residues. Germline V lookup: CDR1 KGHSH, CDR2 LQKENI. Here the CDR3 reads CASSPIYTTDTQYF. CDR3 in DNA: TGTGCCAGCTCACCCATCTACACCACAGATACGCAGTATTTT.